The rows below give T cell receptor beta chains drawn from one sample of a study of CD8+CD57+ T cells in acquired aplastic anemia. MiXCR, run by TCRdb on the reads, gives a single entry per CDR3 protein. The sample holds under 200,000 distinct CDR3 sequences, more than 40% seen once. Sequenced material: sorted CD4+, CD8+, or CD8+CD57+ T cells (not recorded which) from PBMCs. The source of these receptors is a human donor with aplastic anemia. Both conserved end residues are part of each CDR3. The D gene is left open where the match is weak. Clone size is shown for a subset of rows, as once, few, many or a class of expanded clone.

TRBD1,NA,TRBJ1-5,TRBV13,TGTGCCAGCAGCCCCCGGGGAGGGGGCTGGAATCGGCCCCAGCATTTT,CASSPRGGGWNRPQHF
NA,many,TRBJ1-5,TRBV10-3,TGTGCCATCAGTGACAGAGGGGTAGGACAGCCCCAGCATTTT,CAISDRGVGQPQHF
NA,many,TRBJ2-2,TRBV15,TGTGCCACCAGCAGAGTAGGTGGATCCGGGGAGCTGTTTTTT,CATSRVGGSGELFF
NA,NA,TRBJ2-7,TRBV19,TGTGCCAGTAGTAAATGGGACAACCGCGAGCAGTACTTC,CASSKWDNREQYF
TRBD2,many,TRBJ2-3,TRBV11-2,TGTGCCAGCAGCCCCCGGCGGAGCGGGAGGGCCTCGGGAGATACGCAGTATTTT,CASSPRRSGRASGDTQYF
TRBD2,NA,TRBJ2-5,TRBV7-9,TGTGCCAGCAGCTTAGGCGCAGCGGGGAAAGGGGAGACCCAGTACTTC,CASSLGAAGKGETQYF
NA,NA,TRBJ1-5,TRBV30,TGTGCCTGGAGTGATAGCCTTAGCAATCAGCCCCAGCATTTT,CAWSDSLSNQPQHF
TRBD2,once,TRBJ2-1,TRBV11-1,TGTGCCAGCAGCTTAGCTAGCGGGAGAGGGGATGAGCAGTTCTTC,CASSLASGRGDEQFF
NA,NA,TRBJ2-2,TRBV6-1,TGTGCCAGCAGTGTATGGGGGGCCGGCGGGGAGCTGTTTTTT,CASSVWGAGGELFF
NA,NA,TRBJ1-2,TRBV2,TGTGCCAGCAGTGAGGCGGGAGGATCCTATGGCTACACCTTC,CASSEAGGSYGYTF
TRBD2,many,TRBJ2-7,TRBV5-1,TGCGCCAGCAGCCCTTGGGGGAGCGGGACTGAGCAGTACTTC,CASSPWGSGTEQYF
NA,many,TRBJ1-2,TRBV7-9,TGTGCCAGCACCTCACCCGGTTTCGGCGGTGGCTACACCTTC,CASTSPGFGGGYTF
TRBD1,NA,TRBJ2-1,TRBV15,TGTGCCACCAGCGCCCAAGGGACAGGGTCCTACAATGAGCAGTTCTTC,CATSAQGTGSYNEQFF
NA,NA,TRBJ2-1,TRBV10-3,TGTGCCATCAGTGAGTCGGGTCCCCTTAGTGAGCAGTTCTTC,CAISESGPLSEQFF
TRBD1,once,TRBJ1-2,TRBV7-9,TGTGCCAGCCAACCGGGACAGGGAAACTATGGCTACACCTTC,CASQPGQGNYGYTF
TRBD1,NA,TRBJ2-5,TRBV30,TGTGCCTGGAGCCGGACAGGATTCCAAGAGACCCAGTACTTC,CAWSRTGFQETQYF
NA,few,TRBJ1-6,TRBV2,TGTGCCACCTCCCTTGGTGGGTATAATTCACCCCTCCACTTT,CATSLGGYNSPLHF
NA,few,TRBJ2-2,TRBV15,TGTGCCACCAGCAGACCGACTCCGAACACCGGGGAGCTGTTTTTT,CATSRPTPNTGELFF
NA,many,TRBJ1-2,TRBV20-1,TGCAGTGCTAGAGCCCTGATAGGGGAAGGAGGCTACACCTTC,CSARALIGEGGYTF
NA,many,TRBJ1-1,TRBV11-2,TGTGCCAGCAGCTTAGATATCGACTTAGGCACTGAAGCTTTCTTT,CASSLDIDLGTEAFF
NA,many,TRBJ2-2,TRBV25-1,TGTGCCAGCAGCCAGCAAACGAACACCGGGGAGCTGTTTTTT,CASSQQTNTGELFF
NA,many,TRBJ2-2,TRBV15,TGTGCCACCAGCAGAGATCAGGAACTAGTAGTCGGCCGGGAGCTGTTTTTT,CATSRDQELVVGRELFF
NA,many,TRBJ2-7,TRBV19,TGTGCCAGTAGTATACGGCAGGTTGGCTACGAGCAGTACTTC,CASSIRQVGYEQYF
NA,NA,TRBJ1-1,TRBV9,TGTGCCAGCAGCTCGACTCGCACTGAAGCTTTCTTT,CASSSTRTEAFF
NA,NA,TRBJ2-5,TRBV6-2/TRBV6-3,TGTGCCAGCGGCCGTTGGGAAGAGACCCAGTACTTC,CASGRWEETQYF
NA,NA,TRBJ2-7,TRBV30,TGTGCCTGGGACGAGGGTTTAGACGAGCAGTACTTC,CAWDEGLDEQYF
NA,NA,TRBJ2-1,TRBV20-1,TGCAGTGCTAGAGATCCCCGGGGGACACGTGAGCAGTTCTTC,CSARDPRGTREQFF
NA,NA,TRBJ1-6,TRBV24-1,TGTGCCACCAGTGATCCGGGGAGCGGGGGGCTGAGCTCCTATAATTCACCCCTCCACTTT,CATSDPGSGGLSSYNSPLHF
TRBD2,many,TRBJ2-1,TRBV13,TGTGCCAGCAGCTCCGAGCTAGCGACGGGGGGGAATGAGCAGTTCTTC,CASSSELATGGNEQFF
NA,NA,TRBJ2-2,TRBV5-1,TGCGCCAGCAGCCCCACGGCAGGGAACACCGGGGAGCTGTTTTTT,CASSPTAGNTGELFF
NA,NA,TRBJ2-7,TRBV20-1,TGCAGTGCTAGGGAATATAACGAGCAGTACTTC,CSAREYNEQYF
NA,NA,TRBJ1-5,TRBV24-1,TGTGCCACCAGTGAGGGCAGGGTGGGGAATCAGCCCCAGCATTTT,CATSEGRVGNQPQHF
NA,NA,TRBJ2-7,TRBV12-3/TRBV12-4,TGTGCCAGCAGGCTAGCAAGGGACACGAGTTACGAGCAGTACTTC,CASRLARDTSYEQYF
NA,many,TRBJ1-6,TRBV7-9,TGTGCCAGCAGCGCTCCAATGGAACCCCTCCACTTT,CASSAPMEPLHF
TRBD1,NA,TRBJ1-5,TRBV19,TGTGCCAGTAGTCCGGACAGGGAAGGACAGCCCCAGCATTTT,CASSPDREGQPQHF
NA,NA,TRBJ1-6,TRBV7-8,TGTGCCAGCAGCTTAAAGGTCGGGGGCGGTTCACCCCTCCACTTT,CASSLKVGGGSPLHF
NA,NA,TRBJ2-6,TRBV2,TGTGCCAGCAGTGAAGCGCAGGGAGATGGGGCCAACGTCCTGACTTTC,CASSEAQGDGANVLTF
NA,many,TRBJ2-7,TRBV27,TGTGCCAGCAGTTTAAGTGGGCCGGGCACGAACGAGCAGTACTTC,CASSLSGPGTNEQYF
TRBD1,NA,TRBJ1-2,TRBV29-1,TGCAGCGTATCGGGATCACCGGGACAGGGCCCTTATGGCTACACCTTC,CSVSGSPGQGPYGYTF
NA,NA,TRBJ2-3,TRBV11-1,TGTGCCAGCAGCTTAGCAGTGACCGACACAGATACGCAGTATTTT,CASSLAVTDTDTQYF
NA,many,TRBJ1-3,TRBV7-6,TGTGCCAGCAGCCAACAGGGTCGTGATGGAAACACCATATATTTT,CASSQQGRDGNTIYF
NA,many,TRBJ1-2,TRBV4-3,TGCGCCAGCAGCCAAGATGATCACCTTAACTATGGCTACACCTTC,CASSQDDHLNYGYTF
NA,NA,TRBJ1-5,TRBV20-1,TGCAGTGCTAGAGATCGGCGTCAGGGTCTTTTTCAGCCCCAGCATTTT,CSARDRRQGLFQPQHF
NA,NA,TRBJ1-2,TRBV7-8,TGTGCCAGCAGCTTACGGTTGGGGGGAGGCTATGGCTACACCTTC,CASSLRLGGGYGYTF
NA,many,TRBJ1-6,TRBV19,TGTGCCAGTAGTACGTGGCCGAGCTCCTATAATTCACCCCTCCACTTT,CASSTWPSSYNSPLHF
NA,NA,TRBJ1-5,TRBV19,TGTGCCAGTAGTATAGATTCGTACAGGGACGGTTTGGGGCAGCCCCAGCATTTT,CASSIDSYRDGLGQPQHF
NA,NA,TRBJ2-7,TRBV7-9,TGTGCCAGCAGCGAACCGGGACGCAATACCTACGAGCAGTACTTC,CASSEPGRNTYEQYF
NA,NA,TRBJ1-2,TRBV9,TGTGCCAGCAGACAGGAATACTATGGCTACACCTTC,CASRQEYYGYTF
NA,NA,TRBJ2-7,TRBV19,TGTGCCAGTAGTGGGGGGACACTGTACGAGCAGTACTTC,CASSGGTLYEQYF
NA,few,TRBJ1-3,TRBV25-1,TGTGCCAGCAGTGTGACAGGAAACACCATATATTTT,CASSVTGNTIYF
TRBD1,many,TRBJ1-1,TRBV6-1,TGTGCCAGCAGAGGGACAGGATATAGCCCTGAAGCTTTCTTT,CASRGTGYSPEAFF
NA,many,TRBJ1-1,TRBV24-1,TGTGCCACCAGAAGCACTGAAGCTTTCTTT,CATRSTEAFF
NA,many,TRBJ1-3,TRBV2,TGTGCCAGCAGTGAAGCAACGTCAGCCGGAGGAAACACCATATATTTT,CASSEATSAGGNTIYF
TRBD1,NA,TRBJ2-3,TRBV2,TGTGCCAGCAGTAAATCACAGGGGGCGCTTGCTACGCAGTATTTT,CASSKSQGALATQYF
NA,few,TRBJ1-4,TRBV6-1,TGTGCCAGCAGTGATCCGCCTAGGGGCGGTGAAAAACTGTTTTTT,CASSDPPRGGEKLFF
TRBD1,few,TRBJ2-7,TRBV10-2,TGCGCCAGCAGTCCGGGACAGGGGATCGACGAGCAGTACTTC,CASSPGQGIDEQYF
NA,NA,TRBJ1-2,TRBV9,TGTGCCAGCAGCCCCGGGGAGGGGCGCCCCTATGGCTACACCTTC,CASSPGEGRPYGYTF
NA,many,TRBJ2-5,TRBV15,TGTGCCACCAGCAGAGACGCGGAGACCCAGTACTTC,CATSRDAETQYF